A selection of T cell receptor beta chains follows, all from one sample in a study of control samples from healthy donors and cancer patients. Measured with immunoSEQ multiplex PCR; TCRdb has only the in-frame clones, and not every one. Among around 140,000 clones, roughly 92% were seen once, and the ten largest hold around 5.4%. Material: blood. The receptors derive from a man aged 18-30 years in good health. Each CDR3 is given with its conserved first and last residue. The D gene is left open where the match is weak. The size entry is marked missing in some rows and otherwise reads once, few, many or a size class.

>-|TRBV7-2|14|-|TRBJ2-5
TGTGCCAGCAGCTTTATGTTAGCGGAAGAGACCCAGTACTTC
CASSFMLAEETQYF
>TRBD1|TRBV12-5|18|-|TRBJ1-2
TGTGCTAGTGGTTCGGGAACAGGGGGCGCACTCTTGTGGGATGGCTACACCTTC
CASGSGTGGALLWDGYTF
>-|TRBV15|15|-|TRBJ1-5
TGTGCCACCAGCAGAGATGCGGGGGTAGGGCAGCCCCAGCATTTT
CATSRDAGVGQPQHF
>-|TRBV6-5|13|-|TRBJ2-5
TGTGCCAGCAGTAAAAACAGGGTTGAGACCCAGTACTTC
CASSKNRVETQYF
>TRBD2|TRBV9|14|-|TRBJ2-1
TGTGCCAGCGGTAGCGGGGGGAGTTTAGATGAGCAGTTCTTC
CASGSGGSLDEQFF
>-|TRBV5-1|15|-|TRBJ2-2
TGCGCCAGCAGCCTTACGGTCGCGAACACCGGGGAGCTGTTTTTT
CASSLTVANTGELFF
>-|TRBV6-5|15|-|TRBJ2-7
TGTGCCAGCAGACGACTGGACTCACGGGCCTACGAGCAGTACTTC
CASRRLDSRAYEQYF
>TRBD1|TRBV5-1|14|-|TRBJ2-7
TGCGCCAGCAGCATCCCAGGGACAGGATACGAGCAGTACTTC
CASSIPGTGYEQYF
>-|TRBV28|13|-|TRBJ2-4
TGTGCCAGCAGTTTAAGGACCCCGGGACGGCAGTACTTC
CASSLRTPGRQYF
>-|TRBV12-3/TRBV12-4|11|-|TRBJ1-6
TGTGCCAGCAGCCAAACCTCCACCCTCCACTTT
CASSQTSTLHF
>-|TRBV6-5|13|-|TRBJ1-2
TGTGCCAGCAGCACGAGGGGGGAATATGGCTACACCTTC
CASSTRGEYGYTF
>TRBD1|TRBV5-4|16|-|TRBJ1-2
TGTGCCAGCAGCTTGATACCCACAGGGGGCTATGATGGCTACACCTTC
CASSLIPTGGYDGYTF
>-|TRBV3-1/TRBV3-2|13|once|TRBJ1-3
TGTGCCAGCAGCCAAGACTCTGGAAACACCATATATTTT
CASSQDSGNTIYF
>-|TRBV3-1/TRBV3-2|14|-|TRBJ2-3
TGTGCCAGCAGCCCAACCCGGGGTGGAGGGACGCAGTATTTT
CASSPTRGGGTQYF
>TRBD1|TRBV6-2/TRBV6-3|15|-|TRBJ2-5
TGTGCCAGCAGCACGGATACAGGGGTCCAAGAGACCCAGTACTTC
CASSTDTGVQETQYF